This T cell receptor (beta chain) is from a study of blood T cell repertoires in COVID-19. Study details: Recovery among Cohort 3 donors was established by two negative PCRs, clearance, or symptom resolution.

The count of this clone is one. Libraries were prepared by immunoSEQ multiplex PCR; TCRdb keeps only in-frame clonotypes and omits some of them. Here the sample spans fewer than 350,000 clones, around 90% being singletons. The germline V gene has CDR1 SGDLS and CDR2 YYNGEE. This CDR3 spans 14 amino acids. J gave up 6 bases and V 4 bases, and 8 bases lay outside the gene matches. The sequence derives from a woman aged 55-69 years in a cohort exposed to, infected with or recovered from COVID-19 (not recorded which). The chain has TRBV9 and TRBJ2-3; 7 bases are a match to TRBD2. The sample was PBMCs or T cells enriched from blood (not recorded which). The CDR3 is CASSLGVAGDTQYF. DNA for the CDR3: TGTGCCAGCAGCCTTGGAGTAGCGGGTGATACGCAGTATTTT.